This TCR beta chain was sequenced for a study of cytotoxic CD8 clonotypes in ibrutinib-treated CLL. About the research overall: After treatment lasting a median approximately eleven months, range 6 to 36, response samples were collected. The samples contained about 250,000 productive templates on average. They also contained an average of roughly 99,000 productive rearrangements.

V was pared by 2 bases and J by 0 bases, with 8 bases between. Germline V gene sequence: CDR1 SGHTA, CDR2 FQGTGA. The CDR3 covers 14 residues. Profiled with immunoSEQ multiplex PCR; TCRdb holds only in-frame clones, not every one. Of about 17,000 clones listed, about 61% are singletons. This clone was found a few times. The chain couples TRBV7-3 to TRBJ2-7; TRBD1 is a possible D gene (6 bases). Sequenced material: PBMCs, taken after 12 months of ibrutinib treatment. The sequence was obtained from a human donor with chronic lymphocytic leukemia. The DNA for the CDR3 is TGTGCCAGCAGCTTAGGGGACACCTCCTACGAGCAGTACTTC. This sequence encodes CASSLGDTSYEQYF.